These 28 T cell receptor beta chains were sequenced from one sample in a study of Ad26.COV2.S vaccination and SARS-CoV-2 variants. The protocol was immunoSEQ multiplex PCR, while the TCRdb copy is restricted to in-frame clones and leaves out a portion. The sample yields roughly 500,000 clones, 89% seen once. Specified treatment: around 19 received Ad26.COV2.S at low or high dose, single or two shots; 5 received placebo; per-sample allocation not given. The samples were gathered on day 63 after the first injection of vaccine or placebo. The sequencing here drew on peripheral blood, taken in a trial of Ad26.COV2.S vaccine versus placebo. The receptors were gathered from a person aged 18-65 years who received the Ad26.COV2.S COVID-19 vaccine or a placebo.

The rearrangement links TRBV6-2 or TRBV6-3 to TRBJ1-1, with D unresolved. This CDR3 has 14 amino acids. In germline, CDR1 is MNHEY, CDR2 SVGEGT. V lost 4 bases to trimming and J lost 1 base, with 10 bases between them. The CDR3 nucleotides are TGTGCCAGCAGTTTATCCTACAAGAACACTGAAGCTTTCTTT. This translates into CASSLSYKNTEAFF.

The chain combines TRBV27 with TRBJ2-3, with D unclear. Germline CDR1 MNHEY, CDR2 SMNVEV (reference sequence). CDR3 size: 14 residues. V lost 6 bases to trimming and J lost 4 bases, with 14 bases between them. Here the CDR3 DNA reads TGTGCCAGCAGCTTCCACAAGGCCCCAGATACGCAGTATTTT. Translated: CASSFHKAPDTQYF.

As regards this clone: Other DNA sequences in the sample encode the same CDR3. V and J are TRBV11-2 and TRBJ1-2; 8 bases fit TRBD1. After removal of 5 bases from V and 4 bases from J, the junction contained 12 bases not matched to a gene. Germline lookup yields CDR1 SGHAT and CDR2 FQNNGV. This CDR3 is built from 16 residues. CDR3 sequence (DNA): TGTGCCAGCAGCCCTTTACAGGGGGGCAGGTCCTATGGCTACACCTTC. As protein: CASSPLQGGRSYGYTF.

The V gene is TRBV24-1, the J gene TRBJ2-7; tentative D call: TRBD2 (6 bases). Germline V gives CDR1 KGHDR, CDR2 SFDVKD. The CDR3 extends over 13 amino acids. Deletions cut 2 bases from V and 4 bases from J, with 8 bases between. CDR3 in DNA: TGTGCCACCAGTGATTCGGGAGCATACGAGCAGTACGTC. Its translation is CATSDSGAYEQYV.

The gene calls are TRBV29-1 and TRBJ2-3, with D perhaps TRBD2 (5 bases). Germline V lookup: CDR1 SQVTM, CDR2 ANQGSEA. Trimming shortened V by 4 bases and J by 4 bases, and 18 bases separated the two germline ends. The CDR3 covers 15 residues. The CDR3 coding sequence is TGCAGCGTTGCTGGGTCCCGGGAAGGCCCAGATACGCAGTATTTT. Translation gives CSVAGSREGPDTQYF.

The V and J genes are TRBV19 and TRBJ1-2, with 10 bases lining up with TRBD1. The J segment lost 3 bases and the V segment lost 2 bases, leaving 6 bases of the junction unmatched. Germline V CDR1 and CDR2: LNHDA, SQIVND (reference sequence). The CDR3 sequence is 16 residues long. The CDR3 is CASSIRQGAFYYGYTF. For the CDR3, the DNA is TGTGCCAGTAGTATACGACAGGGGGCTTTCTACTATGGCTACACCTTC.

This chain links TRBV4-1 with TRBJ2-2, with D uncertain. The CDR3 has 16 residues. Per germline, CDR1 MGHRA and CDR2 YSYEKL. Trimming took off 0 bases at V and 7 bases at J, with 15 bases between the two ends. In nucleotides, the CDR3 is TGCGCCAGCAGCCAAGATCCGCCAGGCGTCAACGGGGAGCTGTTTTTT. Protein sequence: CASSQDPPGVNGELFF.

In this sample, this clone turned up once. This rearrangement joins TRBV5-4 to TRBJ2-1; 10 bases match TRBD2. In germline, CDR1 is SGHNT, CDR2 YYREEE (reference sequence). There are 14 residues in the CDR3. V was clipped by 8 bases and J by 9 bases; unmatched bases: 11. The CDR3 DNA is TGTGCCAGTAAAGCGGGGGGGTCACGGCGTGAGCAGTTCTTC. Translation: CASKAGGSRREQFF.

This clone turned up a few times. In nucleotides, the CDR3 is TGTGCCAGCAGTTTTGGGCAAATCAACACCGGGGAGCTGTTTTTT. It yields the protein CASSFGQINTGELFF. The J gene is TRBJ2-2, the V gene TRBV27; D is uncertain. The CDR3 is made up of 15 amino acids. CDR1 is MNHEY, CDR2 SMNVEV, per germline (reference sequence). The ends were cut back, 3 bases at V and 2 bases at J, with 10 bases in the middle.

This clone was recorded only once. The chain employs TRBV15 and TRBJ2-7, with 9 positions matching TRBD1. Germline V CDR1 and CDR2: LNHNV, YYDKDF (reference sequence). The CDR3 runs to 15 residues. V shed 1 base and J 0 bases; nucleotides not matched to a gene: 1. The CDR3 reads CATSRGQGDSYEQYF. CDR3 sequence (DNA): TGTGCCACCAGCAGAGGACAGGGGGACTCCTACGAGCAGTACTTC.

The rearrangement uses TRBV5-8 and TRBJ2-5; perhaps TRBD2 as D (5 bases). Germline loops: CDR1 SGHTS, CDR2 YDEGEE. The CDR3 sequence is 13 residues long. Deletions cut 2 bases from V and 2 bases from J, with 7 bases between. The chain's CDR3 is CASSFSGQETQYF. The CDR3 nucleotides read TGTGCCAGCAGCTTCTCGGGACAAGAGACCCAGTACTTC.

The chain combines TRBV5-1 with TRBJ2-3, with 11 nucleotides matching TRBD2. The CDR3 is 16 amino acids. The germline V gene has CDR1 SGHRS and CDR2 YFSETQ. J was trimmed by 5 bases and V by 2 bases; bases with no gene match: 7. The CDR3 here is CASSFLAGGSLDTQYF. Written as DNA, the CDR3 is TGCGCCAGCAGCTTCCTAGCGGGGGGTTCGTTAGATACGCAGTATTTT. Full variable domain (remainder filled in from reference TRBV5-1 and TRBJ2-3): KAGVTQTPRYLIKTRGQQVTLSCSPISGHRSVSWYQQTPGQGLQFLFEYFSETQRNKGNFPGRFSGRQFSNSRSEMNVSTLELGDSALYLCASSFLAGGSLDTQYFGPGTRLTVL.

The rearrangement links TRBV18 to TRBJ1-5, with TRBD1 matching over 9 bases. Germline-derived CDR1 and CDR2 are KGHSH and LQKENI. The CDR3 length is 15 residues. V lost 3 bases and J lost 7; bases outside the gene matches: 7. Written as DNA, the CDR3 is TGTGCCAGCTCACCTCCGGGACAGGGAAGGCAGCCCCAGCATTTT. It is translated as CASSPPGQGRQPQHF. Looking up the rest from reference TRBV18 and TRBJ1-5 gives the full variable domain: NAGVMQNPRHLVRRRGQEARLRCSPMKGHSHVYWYRQLPEEGLKFMVYLQKENIIDESGMPKERFSAEFPKEGPSILRIQQVVRGDSAAYFCASSPPGQGRQPQHFGDGTRLSIL.

The rearrangement links TRBV5-8 to TRBJ1-5; TRBD1 might be the D (6 bases). Trimming pared 3 bases from V and 4 bases from J, leaving 14 bases between. The V gene's germline CDR1 is SGHTS and CDR2 YDEGEE. The CDR3 totals 15 residues. CDR3 loop: CASSSLQGSNQPQHF. DNA for the CDR3: TGTGCCAGCAGCTCGCTACAGGGTAGTAATCAGCCCCAGCATTTT.

The rearrangement joins TRBV19 to TRBJ2-1; D ambiguous. Trimming took 4 bases from V and 3 from J, leaving 4 bases between them. CDR3 length: 12 residues. The germline V gene encodes CDR1 LNHDA and CDR2 SQIVND (reference sequence). As DNA, the CDR3 is TGTGCCAGTAGTAGGAACTACAATGAGCAGTTCTTC. Amino acid sequence: CASSRNYNEQFF.

The chain combines TRBV2 with TRBJ2-1; 14 nucleotides align to TRBD2. The CDR3 spans 16 residues. Germline V gene data show CDR1 as SNHLY and CDR2 as FYNNEI. J was trimmed by 7 bases and V by 6 bases; bases with no gene match: 8. The CDR3 sequence: CASRKGLAGGSNEQFF. DNA of the CDR3: TGTGCCAGCAGGAAAGGACTAGCGGGAGGTTCGAATGAGCAGTTCTTC.

This clone was detected once. The V gene is TRBV15, the J gene TRBJ2-3; D ambiguous. V gave up 1 base and J gave up 4 bases, with 12 bases separating them. Germline loops: CDR1 LNHNV, CDR2 YYDKDF (reference sequence). The CDR3 contains 15 residues. The chain's CDR3 is CATSRGVVEPDTQYF. As DNA, the CDR3 is TGTGCCACCAGCAGAGGGGTGGTAGAGCCAGATACGCAGTATTTT. Supplemented by reference TRBV15 and TRBJ2-3, the full variable domain reads DAMVIQNPRYQVTQFGKPVTLSCSQTLNHNVMYWYQQKSSQAPKLLFHYYDKDFNNEADTPDNFQSRRPNTSFCFLDIRSPGLGDTAMYLCATSRGVVEPDTQYFGPGTRLTVL.

The chain links TRBV9 to TRBJ2-2; perhaps TRBD2 as D (5 bases). This CDR3 comprises 14 residues. Trimming cost V 4 bases and J 8 bases, with 15 bases left between them. CDR1 is SGDLS and CDR2 is YYNGEE in the germline V gene. CDR3 protein: CASSIRTFTGELFF. The CDR3 DNA reads TGTGCCAGCAGCATAAGGACTTTTACTGGGGAGCTGTTTTTT.

The chain employs TRBV4-3 and TRBJ2-2; D unresolved. The CDR3 runs 16 residues. CDR1 LGHNA and CDR2 YSLEER come from the germline V gene. Trimming took off 4 bases at V and 7 bases at J, with 19 bases between the two ends. DNA of the CDR3: TGCGCCAGCAGCCTGAACGTCGCGACCGGGTACGGGGAGCTGTTTTTT. As protein: CASSLNVATGYGELFF.

This chain joins TRBV12-1 and TRBJ2-1; the table's D call of TRBD1 was not tested on the DNA. TRBV12-1 is noted as a pseudogene. The CDR3 extends over 18 amino acids. CDR3 DNA: TGTGCCAGCAGCCCCGGACAGGGTTTCCTAGCGTTCTACAATGAGCAGTTCTTC. Protein sequence: CASSPGQGFLAFYNEQFF.

This rearrangement joins TRBV5-1 to TRBJ2-6, with unresolved D. Germline assignment: CDR1 SGHRS and CDR2 YFSETQ. The CDR3 covers 13 residues. V gave up 0 bases and J gave up 8 bases, with 6 bases separating them. CDR3 sequence reads: CASSLGQSNVLTF. In DNA, the CDR3 is TGCGCCAGCAGCTTGGGACAATCCAACGTCCTGACTTTC.

The table lists this clone with a few counts. The CDR3 region has the DNA TGTGCCAGCAGCTTAAGACAGAGCACAGATACGCAGTATTTT. Translation: CASSLRQSTDTQYF. The chain joins TRBV11-3 to TRBJ2-3, with a tentative D call TRBD1 (5 bases). With 2 bases removed from V and 0 bases from J, the gap between germline ends came to 6 bases. CDR1 is SGHNT, CDR2 YENEEA, per germline. The length of the CDR3 is 14 residues.

This sequence joins TRBV7-9 and TRBJ2-1; no reliable D call. The CDR3 length is 12 residues. The V end lost 1 base, the J end lost 9 bases, and 7 bases lay between the germline ends. Germline CDR1 SEHNR, CDR2 FQNEAQ (reference sequence). DNA of the CDR3: TGTGCCAGCAGCTTAGGGCAGAGTGAGCAGTTCTTC. It encodes CASSLGQSEQFF.

The rearrangement links TRBV20-1 to TRBJ2-3, with 7 bases fitting TRBD2. Germline V CDR1 and CDR2: DFQATT, SNEGSKA (reference sequence). The CDR3 is 14 residues long. V shed 3 bases, J shed 1 base, and the junction held 4 bases outside the gene matches. The CDR3 sequence: CSASLGLGTDTQYF. The CDR3 bases are TGCAGTGCTAGTCTAGGACTAGGCACAGATACGCAGTATTTT.

The chain couples TRBV6-2 or TRBV6-3 to TRBJ1-1; TRBD1 might be the D (6 bases). The germline V and J ends were trimmed by 5 bases and 4 bases, with 8 bases remaining between them. CDR3 length equals 12 residues. Germline V gene data show CDR1 as MNHEY and CDR2 as SVGEGT. CDR3 loop: CASSTGLTEAFF. The CDR3 nucleotides are TGTGCCAGCAGTACAGGGCTCACTGAAGCTTTCTTT.

The chain has TRBV27 and TRBJ1-4; 7 bases fit TRBD1. This CDR3 contains 15 residues. Germline CDR1 MNHEY, CDR2 SMNVEV (reference sequence). V gave up 6 bases and J gave up 3 bases; unmatched junction bases: 7. CDR3: CASSFAGTANEKLFF. The CDR3 bases are TGTGCCAGCAGCTTCGCCGGGACAGCTAATGAAAAACTGTTTTTT.

This clone was picked up one time. The rearrangement uses TRBV29-1 and TRBJ1-2, with 11 bases aligning to TRBD1. The J segment lost 3 bases and the V segment lost 4 bases, leaving 1 base of the junction unmatched. The length of the CDR3 is 13 residues. Germline CDR1 SQVTM, CDR2 ANQGSEA. CDR3 nucleotides: TGCAGCGTTGTGGGACAGGGGGACTATGGCTACACCTTC. Residues: CSVVGQGDYGYTF.

This clone was detected only a few times. The V gene is TRBV27, the J gene TRBJ1-3; no reliable D call. Trimming took 5 bases from V and 2 from J, leaving 16 bases between them. CDR1 MNHEY and CDR2 SMNVEV come from the germline V gene (reference sequence). The CDR3 sequence is 16 residues long. CDR3 sequence: CASSPDAGQAGNTIYF. For the CDR3, the DNA is TGTGCCAGCAGTCCCGATGCCGGGCAGGCTGGAAACACCATATATTTT.